Each of the 6 T cell receptor beta chains below was sequenced from the same sample in a study of cytomegalovirus exposure and HLA in healthy donors. Libraries were prepared by immunoSEQ multiplex PCR; TCRdb keeps only in-frame clonotypes and omits some of them. Of some 160,000 clones listed, approximately 91% are singletons. The sequenced sample consisted of PBMCs. The receptors originated from a man between 18 and 35 years old in good health and CMV-seronegative.

In DNA form, the CDR3 reads TGTGCCAGCAGTGTCTACGGGACAGGTCAAGGAGATGGCTACACCTTC. Protein sequence: CASSVYGTGQGDGYTF. The chain carries TRBV25-1 and TRBJ1-2; 8 positions match TRBD1. This CDR3 has 16 amino acids. CDR1 is MGHDK and CDR2 is SYGVNS in the germline V gene. Trimming cost V 4 bases and J 6 bases; bases outside gene matches: 13.

The chain is built from TRBV6-1 and TRBJ2-7, with 11 bases aligning to TRBD1. The CDR3 covers 14 residues. Germline V gene lookup returns CDR1 MNHNS and CDR2 SASEGT. The junction had 6 bases not matched to a gene; V was cut back by 7 bases and J by 4 bases. This CDR3 is CASIGQGAAYEQYV. In nucleotides, the CDR3 is TGTGCCAGCATTGGACAGGGGGCGGCTTACGAGCAGTACGTC.

The chain links TRBV30 to TRBJ1-2, with 7 bases identical to TRBD1. The CDR3 extends over 11 amino acids. Germline CDR1 reads GTSNPN; CDR2 reads SVGIG (reference sequence). CDR3 in amino acids: CSLGTGDGYTF. In DNA, the CDR3 is TGTTCGCTTGGAACAGGGGATGGCTACACCTTC.

The sample holds one count of this clone. This chain connects TRBV5-1 to TRBJ2-7; 10 nucleotides agree with TRBD2. The CDR3 length is 16 residues. Germline V gene sequence: CDR1 SGHRS, CDR2 YFSETQ. The V and J ends lost 3 bases and 2 bases, in that order; junction bases with no gene match: 8. The CDR3 loop is CASSWTQAGGPYEQYF. As DNA, the CDR3 is TGCGCCAGCAGCTGGACCCAAGCGGGGGGGCCCTACGAGCAGTACTTC.

This chain uses TRBV28 with TRBJ1-2; 7 nucleotides align to TRBD1. This CDR3 is 13 amino acids long. V dropped 8 bases and J dropped 4; count of bases not matched to a gene: 7. Germline CDR1 MDHEN, CDR2 SYDVKM. CDR3 region: CASSGTAPYGYTF. CDR3 bases: TGTGCCAGCTCGGGGACAGCCCCCTATGGCTACACCTTC.

This clone was seen only once. This chain joins TRBV7-9 and TRBJ2-1, with 14 bases matching TRBD2. Trimming removed 5 bases from V and 8 bases from J; junction bases left unmatched: 5. Germline V gives CDR1 SEHNR, CDR2 FQNEAQ (reference sequence). CDR3 length equals 15 residues. CDR3 in amino acids: CASSLGLAGGHEQFF. CDR3 sequence (DNA): TGTGCCAGCAGCCTCGGACTAGCGGGAGGTCATGAGCAGTTCTTC.